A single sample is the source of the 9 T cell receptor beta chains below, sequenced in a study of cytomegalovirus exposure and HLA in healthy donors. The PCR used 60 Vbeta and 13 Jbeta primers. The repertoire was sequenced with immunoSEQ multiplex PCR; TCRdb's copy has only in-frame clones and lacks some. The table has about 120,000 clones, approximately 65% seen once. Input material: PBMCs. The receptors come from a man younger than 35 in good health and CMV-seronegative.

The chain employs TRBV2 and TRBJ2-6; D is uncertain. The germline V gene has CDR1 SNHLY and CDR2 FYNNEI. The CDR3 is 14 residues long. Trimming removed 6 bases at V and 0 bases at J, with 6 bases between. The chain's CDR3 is CASRGASGANVLTF. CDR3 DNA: TGTGCCAGCAGAGGAGCCTCTGGGGCCAACGTCCTGACTTTC.

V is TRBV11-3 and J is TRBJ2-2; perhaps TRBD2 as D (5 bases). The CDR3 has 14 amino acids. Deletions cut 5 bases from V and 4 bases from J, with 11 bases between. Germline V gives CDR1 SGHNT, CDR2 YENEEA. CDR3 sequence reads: CASSKTRGTGELFF. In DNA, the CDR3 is TGTGCCAGCAGCAAAACTAGAGGCACCGGGGAGCTGTTTTTT.

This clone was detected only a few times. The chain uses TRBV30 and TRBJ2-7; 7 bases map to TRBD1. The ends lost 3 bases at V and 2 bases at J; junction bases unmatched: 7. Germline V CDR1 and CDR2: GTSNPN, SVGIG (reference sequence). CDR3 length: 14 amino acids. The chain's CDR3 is CAWRNRGRTYEQYF. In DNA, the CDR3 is TGTGCCTGGAGGAACAGGGGCCGGACCTACGAGCAGTACTTC.

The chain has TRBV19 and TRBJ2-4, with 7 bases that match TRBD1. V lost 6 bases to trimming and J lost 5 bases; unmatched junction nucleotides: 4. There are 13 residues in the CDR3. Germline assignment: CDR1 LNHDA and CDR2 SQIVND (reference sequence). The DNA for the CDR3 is TGTGCCAGTAGAGACAGGGTCGAAAACATTCAGTACTTC. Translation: CASRDRVENIQYF.

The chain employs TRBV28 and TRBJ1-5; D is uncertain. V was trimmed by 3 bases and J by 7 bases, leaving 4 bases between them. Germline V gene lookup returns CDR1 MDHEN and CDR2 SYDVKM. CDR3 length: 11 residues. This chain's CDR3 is CASSLGQPQHF. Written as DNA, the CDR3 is TGTGCCAGCAGTTTGGGCCAGCCCCAGCATTTT.

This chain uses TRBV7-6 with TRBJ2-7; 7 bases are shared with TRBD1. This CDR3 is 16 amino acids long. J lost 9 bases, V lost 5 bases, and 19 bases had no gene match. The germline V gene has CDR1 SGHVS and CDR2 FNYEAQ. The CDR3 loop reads CASSPNPTGIVFGQYF. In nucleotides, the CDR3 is TGTGCCAGCAGCCCAAACCCGACAGGGATAGTCTTCGGGCAGTACTTC.

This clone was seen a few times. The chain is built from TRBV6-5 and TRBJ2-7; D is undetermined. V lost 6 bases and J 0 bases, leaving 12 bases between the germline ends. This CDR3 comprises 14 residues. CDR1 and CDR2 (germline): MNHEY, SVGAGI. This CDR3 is CASRSTRASYEQYF. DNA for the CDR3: TGTGCCAGCAGGTCAACGCGCGCCTCCTACGAGCAGTACTTC.

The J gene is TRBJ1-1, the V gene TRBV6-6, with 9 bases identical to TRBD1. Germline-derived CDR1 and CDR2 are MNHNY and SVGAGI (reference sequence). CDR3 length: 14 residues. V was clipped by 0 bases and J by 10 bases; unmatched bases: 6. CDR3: CASSYSRDRVVAFF. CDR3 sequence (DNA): TGTGCCAGCAGTTACTCCCGGGACAGGGTTGTAGCTTTCTTT.

The DNA of the CDR3 is TGTGCCAGTAGTATTGGGGGGGCCGGCAATCAGCCCCAGCATTTT. It yields the protein CASSIGGAGNQPQHF. The rearrangement uses TRBV19 and TRBJ1-5; tentative D call: TRBD1 (6 bases). This CDR3 is 15 amino acids long. Trimming pared 3 bases from V and 2 bases from J, leaving 11 bases between. Germline V CDR1 and CDR2: LNHDA, SQIVND (reference sequence).